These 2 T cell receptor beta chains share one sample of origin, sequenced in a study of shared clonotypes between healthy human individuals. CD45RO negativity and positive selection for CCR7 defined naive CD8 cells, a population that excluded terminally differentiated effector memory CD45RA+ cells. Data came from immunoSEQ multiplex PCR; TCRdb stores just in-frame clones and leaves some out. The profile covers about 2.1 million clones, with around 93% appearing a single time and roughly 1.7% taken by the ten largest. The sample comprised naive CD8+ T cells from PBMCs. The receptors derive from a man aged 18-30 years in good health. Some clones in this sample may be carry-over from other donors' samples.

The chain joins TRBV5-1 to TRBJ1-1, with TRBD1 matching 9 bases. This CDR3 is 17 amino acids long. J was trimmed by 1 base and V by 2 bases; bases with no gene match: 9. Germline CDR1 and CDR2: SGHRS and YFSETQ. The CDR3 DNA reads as TGCGCCAGCAGCTTAGACTATGGGACAGGGAGGAACACTGAAGCTTTCTTT. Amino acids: CASSLDYGTGRNTEAFF.

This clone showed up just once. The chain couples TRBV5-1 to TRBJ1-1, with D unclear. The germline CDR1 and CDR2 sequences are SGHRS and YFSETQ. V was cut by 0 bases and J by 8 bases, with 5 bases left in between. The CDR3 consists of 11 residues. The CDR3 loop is CASSLGWEAFF. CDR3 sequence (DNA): TGCGCCAGCAGCTTGGGCTGGGAAGCTTTCTTT. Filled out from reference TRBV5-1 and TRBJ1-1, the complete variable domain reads KAGVTQTPRYLIKTRGQQVTLSCSPISGHRSVSWYQQTPGQGLQFLFEYFSETQRNKGNFPGRFSGRQFSNSRSEMNVSTLELGDSALYLCASSLGWEAFFGQGTRLTVV.